Shown below are 13 T cell receptor beta chains from a single sample sequenced in a study of cytomegalovirus exposure and HLA in healthy donors. PCR used 60 Vbeta primers and 13 Jbeta primers. Only in-frame clones appear in the TCRdb table, and some are missing; sequencing was by immunoSEQ multiplex PCR. Among approximately 210,000 clones listed, 85% to 90% were seen once. The sequencing sample was made of PBMCs. Receptor source: a woman younger than 35 in good health and CMV-seronegative.

The chain employs TRBV10-1 and TRBJ2-1; 13 bases are shared with TRBD2. Per germline, CDR1 WNHNN and CDR2 SYGVQD (reference sequence). The V and J ends lost 0 bases and 5 bases, in that order; junction bases with no gene match: 7. This CDR3 has 18 residues. In DNA, the CDR3 is TGCGCCAGCAGTGAGTCGGCGGGGACTAGCGGGGTAAACAATGAGCAGTTCTTC. Amino acids: CASSESAGTSGVNNEQFF.

The V call is TRBV5-1, the J call TRBJ2-7; 8 nucleotides match TRBD1. With 0 bases clipped from V and 5 bases from J, the junction kept 7 bases outside the gene matches. CDR3 size: 15 residues. Germline CDR1 reads SGHRS; CDR2 reads YFSETQ. The CDR3 DNA sequence: TGCGCCAGCAGCTTGGTCGGCAGGGGGCTAGACGAGCAGTACTTC. Encoded protein: CASSLVGRGLDEQYF. Full variable domain (missing parts from reference TRBV5-1 and TRBJ2-7): KAGVTQTPRYLIKTRGQQVTLSCSPISGHRSVSWYQQTPGQGLQFLFEYFSETQRNKGNFPGRFSGRQFSNSRSEMNVSTLELGDSALYLCASSLVGRGLDEQYFGPGTRLTVT.

V gene TRBV19 combines with J gene TRBJ1-2; 7 bases are a match to TRBD1. After removal of 4 bases from V and 8 bases from J, the junction contained 7 bases not matched to a gene. Per germline, CDR1 LNHDA and CDR2 SQIVND (reference sequence). The CDR3 runs 13 residues. This chain's CDR3 is CASSKLDRAGYTF. The CDR3 nucleotides are TGTGCCAGTAGTAAGCTCGACAGGGCGGGCTACACCTTC.

The chain joins TRBV7-9 to TRBJ2-7, with 8 positions matching TRBD2. V shed 5 bases, J shed 4 bases, and the junction held 10 bases outside the gene matches. Germline loops: CDR1 SEHNR, CDR2 FQNEAQ (reference sequence). The CDR3 loop spans 15 amino acids. The CDR3: CASSPPSGGPYEQYF. The CDR3 region has the DNA TGTGCCAGCAGCCCCCCAAGCGGGGGACCTTACGAGCAGTACTTC.

V usage is TRBV18 and J usage is TRBJ2-2; D is perhaps TRBD1 (5 bases). Trimming stripped 3 bases from V and 0 bases from J, with 11 bases between. The germline V gene has CDR1 KGHSH and CDR2 LQKENI. The CDR3 loop spans 16 amino acids. This CDR3 is CASSPTGLANTGELFF. As DNA, the CDR3 is TGTGCCAGCTCACCTACAGGCCTCGCGAACACCGGGGAGCTGTTTTTT.

This clone was picked up a small number of times. The rearrangement links TRBV11-2 to TRBJ1-3; 7 nucleotides match TRBD1. The CDR3 spans 15 residues. Germline CDR1 and CDR2: SGHAT and FQNNGV. The junction had 3 bases not matched to a gene; V was cut back by 3 bases and J by 1 base. CDR3 coding DNA: TGTGCCAGCAGCTTGGGACAGTCATCTGGAAACACCATATATTTT. This codes for CASSLGQSSGNTIYF.

The CDR3 is CASSFGWTSGSETQYF. The CDR3 DNA reads TGCGCCAGCAGCTTTGGTTGGACTAGCGGGAGCGAGACCCAGTACTTC. The chain is built from TRBV5-1 and TRBJ2-5, with 13 bases matching TRBD2. In germline, CDR1 is SGHRS, CDR2 YFSETQ. CDR3 length: 16 residues. V lost 2 bases, J lost 5 bases, and 6 bases stayed unmatched.

The chain uses TRBV6-5 and TRBJ2-7; D possibly corresponds to TRBD2 (6 bases). Trimming took 2 bases from V and 3 from J, leaving 14 bases between them. The CDR3 runs to 15 residues. Per germline, CDR1 MNHEY and CDR2 SVGAGI. The CDR3 region is CASSYVRTMGYEQYF. CDR3 DNA sequence: TGTGCCAGCAGTTACGTCCGGACTATGGGCTACGAGCAGTACTTC.

V and J are TRBV5-1 and TRBJ1-4, with D perhaps TRBD1 (5 bases). The V gene lost 0 bases and the J gene lost 8 bases, with 11 bases spanning the gap. CDR3 length: 14 residues. Germline CDR1 is SGHRS and CDR2 is YFSETQ. CDR3 DNA sequence: TGCGCCAGCAGCTTGGGGCAGGGTTCCGAAAAACTGTTTTTT. Translating gives CASSLGQGSEKLFF.

The rearrangement links TRBV6-1 to TRBJ1-5; D is undetermined. The CDR3 loop spans 14 amino acids. Trimming pared 5 bases from V and 3 bases from J, leaving 11 bases between. Germline CDR1 and CDR2: MNHNS and SASEGT. CDR3 residues: CASSLGLPNQPQHF. CDR3 DNA: TGTGCCAGCAGTCTTGGACTCCCCAATCAGCCCCAGCATTTT.

The rearrangement links TRBV19 to TRBJ1-1, with 10 nucleotides matching TRBD1. The CDR3 is 17 amino acids. V was clipped by 7 bases and J by 0 bases; unmatched bases: 11. Germline V gene sequence: CDR1 LNHDA, CDR2 SQIVND (reference sequence). CDR3 protein: CASTFDRTGGVNTEAFF. CDR3 nucleotides: TGTGCCAGTACTTTTGATCGGACAGGGGGGGTGAACACTGAAGCTTTCTTT. Full variable domain (remainder filled in from reference TRBV19 and TRBJ1-1): DGGITQSPKYLFRKEGQNVTLSCEQNLNHDAMYWYRQDPGQGLRLIYYSQIVNDFQKGDIAEGYSVSREKKESFPLTVTSAQKNPTAFYLCASTFDRTGGVNTEAFFGQGTRLTVV.

This clone was observed a few times. The gene calls are TRBV30 and TRBJ1-1; D call uncertain. The CDR3 covers 14 residues. The germline V and J ends were trimmed by 5 bases and 6 bases, with 19 bases remaining between them. Germline CDR1 reads GTSNPN; CDR2 reads SVGIG (reference sequence). CDR3: CAWFRLAGFSEAFF. DNA of the CDR3: TGTGCCTGGTTCAGGCTCGCAGGATTTTCTGAAGCTTTCTTT.

This clone occurred a few times. The chain uses TRBV11-3 and TRBJ2-7; D is perhaps TRBD1 (6 bases). V lost 8 bases, J lost 0 bases, and 11 bases lay in between. The CDR3 is 13 amino acids. The germline gives CDR1 SGHNT, CDR2 YENEEA. CDR3 coding DNA: TGTGCCAGCGGGACACCCTCCTCCTACGAGCAGTACTTC. Translating it yields CASGTPSSYEQYF.